The clone carrying this TCR beta chain was seen at least ten times. Germline V gene lookup returns CDR1 SGHTA and CDR2 FQGTGA. This CDR3 has 15 amino acids. After removal of 5 bases from V and 5 bases from J, the junction contained 6 bases not matched to a gene. TCRdb used MiXCR to reprocess the reads, holding one entry per CDR3 protein. The data show some 300,000 distinct CDR3 sequences, about an eighth seen once. This entry is derived from a study of T cell repertoires in cytomegalovirus infection. The receptor's source is a human donor in good health (CMV status not recorded). Some clones in this sample may be carry-over from other donors' samples. Sequencing used PBMCs. This rearrangement joins TRBV7-3 to TRBJ2-2; TRBD1 agrees at 9 bases. For the CDR3, the DNA is TGTGCCAGCAGCGCTGGGACAGGGAAGACCGGGGAGCTGTTTTTT. This codes for CASSAGTGKTGELFF.